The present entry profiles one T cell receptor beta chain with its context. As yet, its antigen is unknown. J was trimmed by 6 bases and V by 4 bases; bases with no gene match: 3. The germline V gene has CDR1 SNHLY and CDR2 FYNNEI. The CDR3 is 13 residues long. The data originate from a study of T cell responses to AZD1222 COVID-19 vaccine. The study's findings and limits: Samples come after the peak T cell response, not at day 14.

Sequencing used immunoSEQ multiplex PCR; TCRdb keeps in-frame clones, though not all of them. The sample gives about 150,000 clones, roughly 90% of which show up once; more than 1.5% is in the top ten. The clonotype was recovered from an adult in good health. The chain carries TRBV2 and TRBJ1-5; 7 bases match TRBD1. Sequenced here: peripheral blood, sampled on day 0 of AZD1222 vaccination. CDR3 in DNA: TGTGCCAGCAGTGCCCAGGGGGGTCAGCCCCAGCATTTT. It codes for CASSAQGGQPQHF.